Detailed here is one T cell receptor beta chain. TCRdb called the 5' RACE reads again in MiXCR, with one record for every CDR3 protein. The sample has 200,000 to 300,000 distinct CDR3 sequences; around 7.6% are singletons. The data were taken from a study of identical twins. The CDR3 sequence is 15 residues long. The V gene's germline CDR1 is SNHLY and CDR2 FYNNEI. Trimming stripped 6 bases from V and 3 bases from J, with 14 bases between. These data also formed part of another study, on yellow fever vaccine responses in identical twins.

This chain uses TRBV2 with TRBJ2-2, with a possible D match to TRBD1 (6 bases). Sample: CD8+ T cells sorted from blood. This sequence originates from a woman in her late teens or twenties in good health. CDR3 nucleotides: TGTGCCAGCAGGGATACAGGGTTGGACACCGGGGAGCTGTTTTTT. This translates into CASRDTGLDTGELFF.